This TCR beta chain is drawn from a study of cytomegalovirus exposure and HLA in healthy donors. TCRdb's table, derived via immunoSEQ multiplex PCR, lists solely in-frame clones and lacks some. The sample records approximately 44,000 clones, roughly 85% being singletons. The donors were members of the roughly 120-subject validation cohort (separate from the approximately 670-subject first cohort). Germline CDR1 is LNHDA and CDR2 is SQIVND (reference sequence). This CDR3 has 13 amino acids. V was pared by 9 bases and J by 4 bases, with 7 bases of the junction left unmatched. The specimen was PBMCs. The clonotype originates from a woman between 25 and 40 years old in good health and CMV-seronegative. The V gene is TRBV19, the J gene TRBJ2-3; 7 bases line up with TRBD2. CDR3 DNA sequence: TGTGCCAGCGGGACTACCCTCCCAGATACGCAGTATTTT. Amino acids: CASGTTLPDTQYF.